The entry below gives a single T cell receptor beta chain sequence along with its context. The antigen is unknown. TCRdb's copy holds only in-frame clones and misses some; the assay was immunoSEQ multiplex PCR. The sample lists roughly 24,000 clones; approximately 90% were seen once. Sorted regulatory T cells were CD4-positive, CD25-high and CD127-low or negative. The CDR3 totals 13 residues. CDR1 MNHEY and CDR2 SVGAGI come from the germline V gene. Trimming took off 6 bases at V and 6 bases at J, with 11 bases between the two ends. The entry originates in a study of B cell selection in AIRE deficiency. Study findings and constraints: Tconv and Treg cells from AIRE-deficient patients resembled healthy donors in TCRBV usage, CDR3 length and diversity. Shared Treg sequences were biased toward short CDR3s with few non-templated nucleotide insertions.

The sequence derives from a human donor in good health. Specimen: CD4+CD25+ Tregs sorted from PBMCs. The gene calls are TRBV6-5 and TRBJ2-2; D gene unclear. The chain's CDR3 is CASRREGAGELFF. DNA of the CDR3: TGTGCCAGCAGACGTGAAGGAGCCGGGGAGCTGTTTTTT.